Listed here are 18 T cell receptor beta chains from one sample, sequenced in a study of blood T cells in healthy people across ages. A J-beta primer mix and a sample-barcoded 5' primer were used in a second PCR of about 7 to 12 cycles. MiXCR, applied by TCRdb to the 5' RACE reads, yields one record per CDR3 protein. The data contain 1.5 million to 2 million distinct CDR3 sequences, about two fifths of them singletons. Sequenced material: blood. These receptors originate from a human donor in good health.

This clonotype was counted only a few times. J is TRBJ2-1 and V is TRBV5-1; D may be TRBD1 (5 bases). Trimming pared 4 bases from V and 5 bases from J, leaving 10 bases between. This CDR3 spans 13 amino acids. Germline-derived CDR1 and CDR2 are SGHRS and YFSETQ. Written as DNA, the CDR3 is TGCGCCAGCAGCATGCAGGGCCACAATGAGCAGTTCTTC. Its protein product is CASSMQGHNEQFF.

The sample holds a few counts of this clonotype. The CDR3 nucleotides are TGTGCCACCAGCCTCTCCACCGGGACAGGGGGAGAGACCCAGTACTTC. Amino acids: CATSLSTGTGGETQYF. The chain links TRBV24-1 to TRBJ2-5, with TRBD1 matching 11 bases. Looked up from germline, CDR1 is KGHDR and CDR2 is SFDVKD. CDR3 length: 16 residues. Germline trimming cut 7 bases from V and 4 bases from J; bases unmatched to any gene: 10.

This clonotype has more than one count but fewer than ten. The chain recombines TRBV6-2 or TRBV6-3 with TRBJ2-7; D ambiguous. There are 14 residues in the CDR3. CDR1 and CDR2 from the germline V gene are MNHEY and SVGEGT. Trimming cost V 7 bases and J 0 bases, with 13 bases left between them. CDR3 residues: CASTYNPYSYEQYF. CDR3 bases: TGTGCCAGCACTTATAACCCTTACTCCTACGAGCAGTACTTC.

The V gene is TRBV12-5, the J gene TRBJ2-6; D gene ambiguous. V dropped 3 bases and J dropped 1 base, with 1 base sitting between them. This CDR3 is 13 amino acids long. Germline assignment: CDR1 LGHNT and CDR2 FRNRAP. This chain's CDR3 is CASGFSGANVLTF. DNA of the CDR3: TGTGCTAGTGGTTTTTCTGGGGCCAACGTCCTGACTTTC.

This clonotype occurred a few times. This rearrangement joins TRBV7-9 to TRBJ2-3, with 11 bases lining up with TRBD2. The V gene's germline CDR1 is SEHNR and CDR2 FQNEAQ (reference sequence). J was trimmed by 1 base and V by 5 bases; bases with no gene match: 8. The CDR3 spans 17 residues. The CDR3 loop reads CASSHRLAGTGTDTQYF. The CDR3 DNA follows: TGTGCCAGCAGCCATCGACTAGCGGGGACTGGCACAGATACGCAGTATTTT.

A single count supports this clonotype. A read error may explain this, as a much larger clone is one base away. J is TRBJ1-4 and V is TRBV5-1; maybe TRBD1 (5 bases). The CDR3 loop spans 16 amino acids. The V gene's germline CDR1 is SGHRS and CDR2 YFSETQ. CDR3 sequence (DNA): TGCGCCAGCAGCTCCCGAAGGGGCTCTGGTAATGAAAAACTGATTTTT. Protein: CASSSRRGSGNEKLIF.

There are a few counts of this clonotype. As DNA, the CDR3 is TGTGCCAGCAGTTTTGTGCAGGGCAATGAGCAGTACTTC. It codes for CASSFVQGNEQYF. This chain links TRBV12-3 or TRBV12-4 with TRBJ2-4, with D perhaps matching TRBD1 (5 bases). This CDR3 is built from 13 residues. V was shortened by 3 bases and J by 13 bases, with 16 bases between the two germline ends.

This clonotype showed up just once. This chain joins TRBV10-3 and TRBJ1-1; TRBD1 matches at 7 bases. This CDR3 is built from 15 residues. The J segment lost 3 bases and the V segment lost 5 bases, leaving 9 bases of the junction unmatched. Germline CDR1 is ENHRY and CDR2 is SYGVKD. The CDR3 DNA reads TGTGCCATCAGTCCTGACAGGGCGGGGTACACTGAAGCTTTCTTT. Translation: CAISPDRAGYTEAFF.

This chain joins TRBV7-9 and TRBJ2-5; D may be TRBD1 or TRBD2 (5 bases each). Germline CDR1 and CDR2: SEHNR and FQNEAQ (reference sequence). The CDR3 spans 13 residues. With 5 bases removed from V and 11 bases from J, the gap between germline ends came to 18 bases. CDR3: CASSPVILGEQYF. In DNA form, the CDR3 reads TGTGCCAGCAGCCCTGTTATCTTGGGGGAGCAGTACTTC.

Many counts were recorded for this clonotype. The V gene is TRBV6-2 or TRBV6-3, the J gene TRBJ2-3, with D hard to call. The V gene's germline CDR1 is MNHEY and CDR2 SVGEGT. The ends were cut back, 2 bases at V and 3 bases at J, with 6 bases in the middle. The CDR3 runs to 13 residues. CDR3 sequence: CASSYGFTDTQYF. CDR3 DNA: TGTGCCAGCAGTTACGGTTTTACAGATACGCAGTATTTT.

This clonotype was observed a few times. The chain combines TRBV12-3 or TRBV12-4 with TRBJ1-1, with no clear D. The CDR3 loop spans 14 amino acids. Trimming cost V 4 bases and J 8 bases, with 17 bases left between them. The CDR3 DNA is TGTGCCAGCAGTTCCCTCCCGACGTTGATAGAAGCTTTCTTT. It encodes CASSSLPTLIEAFF.

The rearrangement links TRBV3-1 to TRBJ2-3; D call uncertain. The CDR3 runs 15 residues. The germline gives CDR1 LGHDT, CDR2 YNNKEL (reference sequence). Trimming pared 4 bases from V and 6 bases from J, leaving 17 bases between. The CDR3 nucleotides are TGTGCCAGCAGCCCCCAAGCGAAGTCCTTGGATACGCAGTATTTT. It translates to CASSPQAKSLDTQYF.

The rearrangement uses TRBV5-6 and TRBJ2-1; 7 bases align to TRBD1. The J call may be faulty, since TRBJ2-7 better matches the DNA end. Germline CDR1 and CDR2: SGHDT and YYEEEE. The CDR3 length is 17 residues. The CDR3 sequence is CASSMDRDRFSYNEQYF. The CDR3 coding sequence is TGTGCCAGCAGCATGGATAGGGACAGATTCTCCTACAATGAGCAGTACTTC.

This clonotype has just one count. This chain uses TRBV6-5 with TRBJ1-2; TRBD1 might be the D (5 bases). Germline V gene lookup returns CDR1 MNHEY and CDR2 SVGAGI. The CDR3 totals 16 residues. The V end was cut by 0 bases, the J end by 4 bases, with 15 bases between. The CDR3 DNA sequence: TGTGCCAGCAGTTACTCGAGTTACCAGGGTGGCTATGGCTACACCTTC. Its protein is CASSYSSYQGGYGYTF.

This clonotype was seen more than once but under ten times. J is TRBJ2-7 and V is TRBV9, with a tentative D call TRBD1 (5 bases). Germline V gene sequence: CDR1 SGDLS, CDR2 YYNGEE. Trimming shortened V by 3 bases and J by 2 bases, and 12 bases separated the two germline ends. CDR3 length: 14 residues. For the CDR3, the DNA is TGTGCCAGCAGCGCCAGGGAAGGGACCTACGAGCAGTACTTC. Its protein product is CASSAREGTYEQYF.

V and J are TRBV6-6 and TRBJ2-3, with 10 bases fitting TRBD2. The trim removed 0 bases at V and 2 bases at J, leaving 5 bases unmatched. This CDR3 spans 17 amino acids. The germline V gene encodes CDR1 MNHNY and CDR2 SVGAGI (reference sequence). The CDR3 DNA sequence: TGTGCCAGCAGTTACTCCGCTAGCGGGGGAATCACAGATACGCAGTATTTT. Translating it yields CASSYSASGGITDTQYF.

CDR3 residues: CSARIFTGGTGEQYF. As DNA, the CDR3 is TGCAGTGCCCGGATCTTTACAGGGGGAACTGGAGAGCAGTACTTC. V is TRBV20-1 and J is TRBJ2-7, with 8 nucleotides matching TRBD1. Per the germline V gene, CDR1 is DFQATT and CDR2 is SNEGSKA (reference sequence). This CDR3 is 15 amino acids long. With 6 bases clipped from V and 7 bases from J, the junction kept 17 bases outside the gene matches.

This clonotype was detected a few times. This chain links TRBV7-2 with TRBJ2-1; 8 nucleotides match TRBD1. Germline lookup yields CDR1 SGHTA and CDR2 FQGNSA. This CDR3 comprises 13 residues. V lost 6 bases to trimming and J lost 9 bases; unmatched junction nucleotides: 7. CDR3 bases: TGTGCCAGCAGACAGGGGGGAGAGACTGAGCAGTTCTTC. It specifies CASRQGGETEQFF.